The source of this T cell receptor (beta chain) is a study of CD8 T cells in Susac syndrome. The TEMRA cells underwent FACS enrichment, while the CD8+ and CD4+ T cells underwent negative isolation. Trimming shortened V by 1 base and J by 4 bases, and 13 bases separated the two germline ends. Germline lookup yields CDR1 LGHNA and CDR2 YNFKEQ. CDR3 size: 15 residues. Reverse transcription used about 0.45 to 1 ug RNA and random hexamers. Amplification of TCR beta CDR3 used immunoSEQ multiplex PCR across 54 Vbeta and 13 Jbeta. TCRdb re-analysed the immunoSEQ multiplex PCR reads in MiXCR, keeping a single row per CDR3 protein. The data show a few hundred thousand distinct CDR3 sequences, approximately 95% seen once.

What was sequenced was CD4+ T cells from PBMCs. The clonotype comes from a human donor with multiple sclerosis. V and J are TRBV4-2 and TRBJ1-2, with D maybe TRBD1 (5 bases). The CDR3 loop reads CASSQGEETAYGYTF. The CDR3 nucleotides read TGTGCCAGCAGCCAAGGGGAGGAGACAGCCTATGGCTACACCTTC.